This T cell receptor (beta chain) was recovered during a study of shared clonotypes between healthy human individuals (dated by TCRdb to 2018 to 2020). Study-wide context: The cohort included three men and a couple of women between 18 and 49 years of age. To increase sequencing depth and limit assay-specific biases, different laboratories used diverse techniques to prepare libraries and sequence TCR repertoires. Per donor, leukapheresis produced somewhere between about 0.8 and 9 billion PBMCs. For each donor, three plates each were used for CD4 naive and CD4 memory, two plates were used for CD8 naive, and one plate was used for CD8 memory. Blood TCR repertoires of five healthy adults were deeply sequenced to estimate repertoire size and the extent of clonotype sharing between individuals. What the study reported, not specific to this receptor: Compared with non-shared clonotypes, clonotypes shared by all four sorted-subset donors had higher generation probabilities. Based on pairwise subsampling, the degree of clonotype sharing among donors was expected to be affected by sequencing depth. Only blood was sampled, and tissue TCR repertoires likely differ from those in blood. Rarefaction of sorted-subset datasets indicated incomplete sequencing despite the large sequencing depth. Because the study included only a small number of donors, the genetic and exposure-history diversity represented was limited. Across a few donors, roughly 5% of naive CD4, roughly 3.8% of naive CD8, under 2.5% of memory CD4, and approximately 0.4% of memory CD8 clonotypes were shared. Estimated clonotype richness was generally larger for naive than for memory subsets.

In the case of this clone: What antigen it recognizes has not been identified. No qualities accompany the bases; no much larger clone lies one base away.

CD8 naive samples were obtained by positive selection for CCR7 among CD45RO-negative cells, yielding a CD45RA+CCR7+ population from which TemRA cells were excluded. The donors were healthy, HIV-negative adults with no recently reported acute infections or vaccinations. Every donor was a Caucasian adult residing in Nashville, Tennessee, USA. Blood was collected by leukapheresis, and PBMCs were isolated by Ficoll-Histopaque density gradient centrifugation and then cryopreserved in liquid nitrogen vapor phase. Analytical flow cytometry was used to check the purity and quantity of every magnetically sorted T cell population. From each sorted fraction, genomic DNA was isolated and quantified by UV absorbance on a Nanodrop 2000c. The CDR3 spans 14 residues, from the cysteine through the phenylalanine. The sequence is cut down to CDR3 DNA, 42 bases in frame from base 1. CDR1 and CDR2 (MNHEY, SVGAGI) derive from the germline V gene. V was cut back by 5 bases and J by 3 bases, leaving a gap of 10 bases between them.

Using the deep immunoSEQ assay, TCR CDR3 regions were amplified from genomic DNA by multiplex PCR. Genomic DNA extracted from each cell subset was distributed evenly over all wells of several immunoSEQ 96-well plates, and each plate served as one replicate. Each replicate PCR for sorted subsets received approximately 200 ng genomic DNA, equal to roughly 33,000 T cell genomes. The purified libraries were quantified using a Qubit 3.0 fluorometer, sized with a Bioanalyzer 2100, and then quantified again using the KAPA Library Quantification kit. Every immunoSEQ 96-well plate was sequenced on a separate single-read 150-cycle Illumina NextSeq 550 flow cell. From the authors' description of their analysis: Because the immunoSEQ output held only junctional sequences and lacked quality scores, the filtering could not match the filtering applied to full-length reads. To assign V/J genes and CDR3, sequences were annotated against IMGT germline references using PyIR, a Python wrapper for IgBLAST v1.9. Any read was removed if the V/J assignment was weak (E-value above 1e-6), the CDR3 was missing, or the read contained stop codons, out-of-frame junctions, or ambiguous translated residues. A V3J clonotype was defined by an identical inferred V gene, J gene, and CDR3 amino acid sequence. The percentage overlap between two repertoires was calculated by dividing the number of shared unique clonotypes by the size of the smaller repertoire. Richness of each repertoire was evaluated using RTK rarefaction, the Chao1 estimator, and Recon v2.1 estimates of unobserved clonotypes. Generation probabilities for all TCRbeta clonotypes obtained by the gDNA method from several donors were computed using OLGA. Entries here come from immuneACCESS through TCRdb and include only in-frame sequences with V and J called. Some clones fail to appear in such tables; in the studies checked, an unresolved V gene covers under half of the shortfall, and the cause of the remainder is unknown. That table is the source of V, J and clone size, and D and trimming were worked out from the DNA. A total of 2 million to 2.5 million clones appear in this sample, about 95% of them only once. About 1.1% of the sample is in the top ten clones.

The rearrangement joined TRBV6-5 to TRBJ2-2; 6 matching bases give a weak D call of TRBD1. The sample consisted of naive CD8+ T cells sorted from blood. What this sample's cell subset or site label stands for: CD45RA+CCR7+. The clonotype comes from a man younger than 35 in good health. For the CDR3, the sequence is CASSTGLDTGELFF. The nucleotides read TGTGCCAGCAGTACAGGGTTGGACACCGGGGAGCTGTTTTTT.